The 26 T cell receptor beta chains below were found in one sample sequenced in a study of CD4 T cells in relation to SARS-CoV-2 and coronaviruses. These receptors lack a known antigen. Libraries were prepared by immunoSEQ multiplex PCR; TCRdb keeps only in-frame clonotypes and omits some of them. The sample yields some 38,000 clones, more than 60% seen once. Sequenced sample: memory CD4+ T cells from PBMCs, cultured in vitro. These receptors were taken from an adult with COVID-19.

This clone occurred a few times. The V gene is TRBV11-2, the J gene TRBJ1-1, with D possibly TRBD1 on 5 matching bases. Germline CDR1 and CDR2: SGHAT and FQNNGV. The CDR3 is made up of 13 amino acids. V lost 5 bases, J lost 1 base, and 8 bases lay in between. The CDR3 DNA reads TGTGCCAGCAGCCCGCAGGGGAACACTGAAGCTTTCTTT. Amino acids: CASSPQGNTEAFF.

This clone was observed once. V is TRBV19 and J is TRBJ1-5; the D is unclear. The CDR3 runs to 13 residues. Germline CDR1 LNHDA, CDR2 SQIVND (reference sequence). Trimming took off 4 bases at V and 3 bases at J, with 7 bases between the two ends. The DNA of the CDR3 is TGTGCCAGTAGTAGGACGCCCAATCAGCCCCAGCATTTT. It encodes CASSRTPNQPQHF. The complete variable domain, with remaining parts taken from reference TRBV19 and TRBJ1-5, reads DGGITQSPKYLFRKEGQNVTLSCEQNLNHDAMYWYRQDPGQGLRLIYYSQIVNDFQKGDIAEGYSVSREKKESFPLTVTSAQKNPTAFYLCASSRTPNQPQHFGDGTRLSIL.

This chain links TRBV10-3 with TRBJ2-5; 10 bases match TRBD2. The germline gives CDR1 ENHRY, CDR2 SYGVKD. The CDR3 covers 15 residues. The V gene end was trimmed by 3 bases and the J gene end by 5 bases; junction bases not matched to a gene: 6. The CDR3 DNA reads as TGTGCCATCAGTGATCCTAGCGGGAGCAAGGAGACCCAGTACTTC. Translating it yields CAISDPSGSKETQYF.

The chain is built from TRBV11-2 and TRBJ1-4; D uncertain. This CDR3 has 14 amino acids. Germline-derived CDR1 and CDR2 are SGHAT and FQNNGV. The V end lost 5 bases, the J end lost 0 bases, and 7 bases lay between the germline ends. The CDR3 here is CASSGIATNEKLFF. The CDR3 DNA follows: TGTGCCAGCAGCGGGATTGCAACTAATGAAAAACTGTTTTTT.

The chain uses TRBV12-5 and TRBJ2-5; TRBD1 agrees at 10 bases. This CDR3 is 14 amino acids long. V dropped 6 bases and J dropped 5; count of bases not matched to a gene: 6. Germline-derived CDR1 and CDR2 are LGHNT and FRNRAP. The CDR3 region is CASGPGQGFETQYF. The DNA of the CDR3 is TGTGCTAGTGGACCGGGACAGGGGTTCGAGACCCAGTACTTC.

V and J are TRBV6-5 and TRBJ1-5; TRBD1 is a possible D gene (5 bases). The ends were cut back, 6 bases at V and 4 bases at J, with 16 bases in the middle. This CDR3 is 15 amino acids long. Per germline, CDR1 MNHEY and CDR2 SVGAGI. As DNA, the CDR3 is TGTGCCAGCAGCCCCGCAGGGCTAAGGAATCAGCCCCAGCATTTT. Its protein product is CASSPAGLRNQPQHF.

This chain connects TRBV28 to TRBJ1-4, with TRBD1 identical over 9 bases. This CDR3 is 12 amino acids long. Germline CDR1 and CDR2: MDHEN and SYDVKM. J was trimmed by 7 bases and V by 8 bases; bases with no gene match: 2. Written as DNA, the CDR3 is TGTGCCAGCGGGACAGGGTCTGAAAAACTGTTTTTT. Translation gives CASGTGSEKLFF.

This chain connects TRBV6-6 to TRBJ2-7; D is unclear. The V gene's germline CDR1 is MNHNY and CDR2 SVGAGI (reference sequence). V was trimmed by 3 bases and J by 4 bases, leaving 7 bases between them. This CDR3 contains 12 residues. The CDR3 here is CASSYPEYEQYF. The CDR3 DNA is TGTGCCAGCAGTTATCCCGAGTACGAGCAGTACTTC.

The V and J genes are TRBV6-6 and TRBJ2-3; TRBD2 is a possible D gene (6 bases). The CDR3 has 15 residues. Trimming removed 6 bases from V and 0 bases from J, with 13 bases in between. Germline V lookup: CDR1 MNHNY, CDR2 SVGAGI (reference sequence). For the CDR3, the DNA is TGTGCCAGCAGGACTGGGGGGACTAGCACAGATACGCAGTATTTT. This encodes CASRTGGTSTDTQYF.

The genes are TRBV30 and TRBJ1-1; D unclear. V dropped 6 bases and J dropped 1 base, with 12 bases sitting between them. The germline gives CDR1 GTSNPN, CDR2 SVGIG (reference sequence). The CDR3 is made up of 13 amino acids. The CDR3 sequence: CACRSPTNTEAFF. DNA for the CDR3: TGTGCCTGCAGGTCCCCTACGAACACTGAAGCTTTCTTT.

This chain uses TRBV14 with TRBJ2-6, with D maybe TRBD1 (5 bases). V lost 5 bases and J 2 bases, leaving 10 bases between the germline ends. Germline V gene data show CDR1 as SGHDN and CDR2 as FVKESK. CDR3 size: 15 residues. The CDR3 DNA reads as TGTGCCAGCAGCTTGGGGCCAGCTGGGGCCAACGTCCTGACTTTC. Residues: CASSLGPAGANVLTF.

This chain connects TRBV5-4 to TRBJ2-7, with D hard to call. Germline V gene sequence: CDR1 SGHNT, CDR2 YYREEE (reference sequence). The CDR3 is 14 residues long. The V and J ends lost 0 bases and 1 base respectively, with 8 bases between them. CDR3 sequence reads: CASSLDNGSYEQYF. The CDR3, as DNA: TGTGCCAGCAGCTTGGATAATGGGTCCTACGAGCAGTACTTC.

The rearrangement uses TRBV27 and TRBJ1-5, with D perhaps matching TRBD1 (5 bases). V lost 6 bases, J lost 0 bases, and 12 bases lay in between. Germline V lookup: CDR1 MNHEY, CDR2 SMNVEV (reference sequence). This CDR3 region has 15 residues. CDR3 sequence: CASRGGSDSNQPQHF. The CDR3 DNA follows: TGTGCCAGCAGGGGGGGGTCGGATAGCAATCAGCCCCAGCATTTT.

The chain recombines TRBV11-2 with TRBJ1-4; D remains unclear. The V end was cut by 5 bases, the J end by 6 bases, with 10 bases between. This CDR3 comprises 13 residues. The germline CDR1 and CDR2 sequences are SGHAT and FQNNGV. This CDR3 reads CASSPRIDEKLFF. The CDR3 DNA is TGTGCCAGCAGCCCGAGAATTGATGAAAAACTGTTTTTT.

V usage is TRBV10-1 and J usage is TRBJ2-5; no firm D call. Trimming stripped 4 bases from V and 5 bases from J, with 11 bases between. Looked up from germline, CDR1 is WNHNN and CDR2 is SYGVQD (reference sequence). CDR3 length equals 13 residues. CDR3 bases: TGCGCCAGCAGTGCAGCGATCGGGGAGACCCAGTACTTC. Translation gives CASSAAIGETQYF.

Only one count was recorded for this clone. The chain employs TRBV7-8 and TRBJ2-5, with 9 bases fitting TRBD2. Germline V gives CDR1 SGHVS, CDR2 FQNEAQ. The CDR3 contains 22 residues. Trimming took 5 bases from V and 1 from J; bases not matched to a gene: 26. DNA of the CDR3: TGTGCCAGCAGCCCCTGGAGAGGGGGACCCTCCATTAGCGGGAGAGTCCAAGAGACCCAGTACTTC. Translation: CASSPWRGGPSISGRVQETQYF.

The CDR3 DNA sequence: TGTGCCAGCAGCCAAACGGGACTCCGCGAAGATACGCAGTATTTT. Its protein is CASSQTGLREDTQYF. The rearrangement joins TRBV7-6 to TRBJ2-3; D is possibly TRBD2 (6 bases). Trimming shortened V by 5 bases and J by 5 bases, and 17 bases separated the two germline ends. The germline V gene has CDR1 SGHVS and CDR2 FNYEAQ. The CDR3 has 15 residues.

J is TRBJ2-7 and V is TRBV7-2, with 16 bases identical to TRBD2. Trimming removed 5 bases from V and 0 bases from J; junction bases left unmatched: 7. Per germline, CDR1 SGHTA and CDR2 FQGNSA. The CDR3 loop spans 18 amino acids. The CDR3 here is CASSTGTSGRALSYEQYF. The CDR3 nucleotides are TGTGCCAGCAGCACTGGGACTAGCGGGAGGGCCCTCTCCTACGAGCAGTACTTC.

The gene calls are TRBV24-1 and TRBJ2-7; 10 nucleotides agree with TRBD1. In germline, CDR1 is KGHDR, CDR2 SFDVKD. The CDR3 is 16 amino acids. Germline trimming cut 5 bases from V and 2 bases from J; bases unmatched to any gene: 8. The CDR3 reads CATSGPGQGGTYEQYF. Here the CDR3 DNA reads TGTGCCACCAGTGGGCCCGGACAGGGGGGAACCTACGAGCAGTACTTC.

The chain's CDR3 is CASRSGTSGLYEQYF. The DNA of the CDR3 is TGTGCCAGCAGGTCCGGGACTAGCGGACTTTACGAGCAGTACTTC. The V call is TRBV27, the J call TRBJ2-7; 11 bases align to TRBD2. The J segment lost 4 bases and the V segment lost 6 bases, leaving 8 bases of the junction unmatched. The CDR3 runs 15 residues. Germline V lookup: CDR1 MNHEY, CDR2 SMNVEV (reference sequence).

The chain combines TRBV20-1 with TRBJ2-2, with 7 nucleotides matching TRBD2. V lost 3 bases and J lost 0; bases outside the gene matches: 4. This CDR3 contains 15 residues. Germline values: CDR1 DFQATT, CDR2 SNEGSKA (reference sequence). Here the CDR3 reads CSASGGVPNTGELFF. Here the CDR3 DNA reads TGCAGTGCTAGTGGGGGGGTCCCGAACACCGGGGAGCTGTTTTTT.

This rearrangement joins TRBV4-1 to TRBJ1-1, with D possibly matching TRBD1 (6 bases). CDR1 MGHRA and CDR2 YSYEKL come from the germline V gene. The CDR3 runs to 14 residues. The V gene lost 1 base and the J gene lost 5 bases, with 11 bases spanning the gap. The CDR3 reads CASSQVRGETEAFF. In nucleotides, the CDR3 is TGCGCCAGCAGCCAAGTCAGGGGCGAAACTGAAGCTTTCTTT.

J is TRBJ2-2 and V is TRBV5-5; D may be TRBD2 (6 bases). Between the trimmed V and J ends, which lost 5 bases and 3 bases, there was a span of 11 bases. CDR3 length: 14 amino acids. Germline CDR1 is SGHKS and CDR2 is YYEKEE (reference sequence). Here the CDR3 reads CASSAGSDTGELFF. The DNA for the CDR3 is TGTGCCAGCAGTGCGGGGTCGGACACCGGGGAGCTGTTTTTT. The entire variable domain, with the rest obtained from reference TRBV5-5 and TRBJ2-2, is as follows: DAGVTQSPTHLIKTRGQQVTLRCSPISGHKSVSWYQQVLGQGPQFIFQYYEKEERGRGNFPDRFSARQFPNYSSELNVNALLLGDSALYLCASSAGSDTGELFFGEGSRLTVL.

V is TRBV5-1 and J is TRBJ2-3, with 7 bases fitting TRBD2. Germline V gene lookup returns CDR1 SGHRS and CDR2 YFSETQ. Trimming at V came to 0 bases and at J to 0 bases, leaving 4 bases not matched to a gene. This CDR3 is 16 amino acids long. The CDR3 coding sequence is TGCGCCAGCAGCTTGGGCCTAGCGGCTAGCACAGATACGCAGTATTTT. Protein sequence: CASSLGLAASTDTQYF.

This chain links TRBV11-3 with TRBJ2-3, with TRBD2 matching over 8 bases. The junction had 13 bases not matched to a gene; V was cut back by 5 bases and J by 3 bases. The germline V gene has CDR1 SGHNT and CDR2 YENEEA. The CDR3 extends over 17 amino acids. The DNA for the CDR3 is TGTGCCAGCAGCCCGGGGATTAGCGGGATTGGTACAGATACGCAGTATTTT. It translates to CASSPGISGIGTDTQYF.

This clone was observed a single time. V gene TRBV29-1 combines with J gene TRBJ2-2; D ambiguous. This CDR3 is built from 14 residues. From germline, CDR1 is SQVTM and CDR2 ANQGSEA. Deletions cut 4 bases from V and 0 bases from J, with 9 bases between. The CDR3 region has the DNA TGCAGCGTTGCTCGAGGCGCGAACACCGGGGAGCTGTTTTTT. Its protein is CSVARGANTGELFF.